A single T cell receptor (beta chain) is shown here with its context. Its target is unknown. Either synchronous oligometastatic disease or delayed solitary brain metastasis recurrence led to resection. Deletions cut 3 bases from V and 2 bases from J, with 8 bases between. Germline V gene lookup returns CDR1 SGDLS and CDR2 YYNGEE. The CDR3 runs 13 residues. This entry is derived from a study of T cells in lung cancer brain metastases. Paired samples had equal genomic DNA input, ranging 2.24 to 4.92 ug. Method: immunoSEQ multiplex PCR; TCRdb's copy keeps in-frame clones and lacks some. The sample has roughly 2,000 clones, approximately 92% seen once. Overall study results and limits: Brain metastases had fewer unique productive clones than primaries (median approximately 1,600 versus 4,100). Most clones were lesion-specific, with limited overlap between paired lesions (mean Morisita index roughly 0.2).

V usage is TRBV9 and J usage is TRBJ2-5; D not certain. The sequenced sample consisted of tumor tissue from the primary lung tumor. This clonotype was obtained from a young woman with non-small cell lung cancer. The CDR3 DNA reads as TGTGCCAGCAGCGAGACGGGTCAAGAGACCCAGTACTTC. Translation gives CASSETGQETQYF.